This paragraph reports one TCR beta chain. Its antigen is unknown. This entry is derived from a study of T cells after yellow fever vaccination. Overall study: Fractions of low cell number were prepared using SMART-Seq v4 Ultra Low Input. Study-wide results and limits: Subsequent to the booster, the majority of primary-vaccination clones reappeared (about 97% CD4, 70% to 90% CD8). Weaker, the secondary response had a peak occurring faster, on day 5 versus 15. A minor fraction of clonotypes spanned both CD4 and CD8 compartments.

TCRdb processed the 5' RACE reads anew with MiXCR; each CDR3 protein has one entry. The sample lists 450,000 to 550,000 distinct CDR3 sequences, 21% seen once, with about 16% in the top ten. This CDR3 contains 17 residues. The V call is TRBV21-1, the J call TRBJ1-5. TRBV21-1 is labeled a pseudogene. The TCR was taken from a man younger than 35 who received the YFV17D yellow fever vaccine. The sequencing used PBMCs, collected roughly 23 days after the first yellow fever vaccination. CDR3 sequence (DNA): TGTGCCAGCAGCAAAGTCAGGAAGGGCGTTGGCAATCAGCCCCAGCATTTT. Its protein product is CASSKVRKGVGNQPQHF.